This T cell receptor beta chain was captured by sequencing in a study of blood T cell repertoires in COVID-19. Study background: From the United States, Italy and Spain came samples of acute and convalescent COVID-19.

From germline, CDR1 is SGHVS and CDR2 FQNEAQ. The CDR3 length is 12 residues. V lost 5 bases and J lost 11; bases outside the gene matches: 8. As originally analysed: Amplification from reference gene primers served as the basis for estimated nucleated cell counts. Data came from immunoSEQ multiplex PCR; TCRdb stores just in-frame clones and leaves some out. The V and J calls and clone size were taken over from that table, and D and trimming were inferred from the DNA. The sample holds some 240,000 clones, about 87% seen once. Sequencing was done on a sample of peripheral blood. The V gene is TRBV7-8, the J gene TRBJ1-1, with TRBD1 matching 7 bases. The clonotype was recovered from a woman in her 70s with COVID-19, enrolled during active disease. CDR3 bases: TGTGCCAGCAGCCATGACAGGGCGGGCGCTTTCTTT. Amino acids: CASSHDRAGAFF. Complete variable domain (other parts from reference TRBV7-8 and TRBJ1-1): GAGVSQSPRYKVAKRGQDVALRCDPISGHVSLFWYQQALGQGPEFLTYFQNEAQLDKSGLPSDRFFAERPEGSVSTLKIQRTQQEDSAVYLCASSHDRAGAFFGQGTRLTVV.